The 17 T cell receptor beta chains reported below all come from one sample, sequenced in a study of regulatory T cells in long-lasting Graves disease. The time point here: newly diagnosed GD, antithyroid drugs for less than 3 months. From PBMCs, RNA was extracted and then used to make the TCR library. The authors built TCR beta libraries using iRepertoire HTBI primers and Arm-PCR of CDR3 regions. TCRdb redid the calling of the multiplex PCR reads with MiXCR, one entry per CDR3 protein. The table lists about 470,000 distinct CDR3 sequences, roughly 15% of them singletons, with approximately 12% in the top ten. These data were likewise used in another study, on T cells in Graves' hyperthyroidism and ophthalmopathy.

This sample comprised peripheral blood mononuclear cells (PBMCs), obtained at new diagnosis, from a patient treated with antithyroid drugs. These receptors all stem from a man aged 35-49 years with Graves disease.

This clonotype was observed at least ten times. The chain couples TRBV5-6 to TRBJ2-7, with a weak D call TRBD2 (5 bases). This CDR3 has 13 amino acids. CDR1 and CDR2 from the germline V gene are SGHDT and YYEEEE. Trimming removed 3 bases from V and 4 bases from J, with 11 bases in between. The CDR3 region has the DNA TGTGCCAGCAGCTGGGATTTAGCGTACGAGCAGTACTTC. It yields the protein CASSWDLAYEQYF.

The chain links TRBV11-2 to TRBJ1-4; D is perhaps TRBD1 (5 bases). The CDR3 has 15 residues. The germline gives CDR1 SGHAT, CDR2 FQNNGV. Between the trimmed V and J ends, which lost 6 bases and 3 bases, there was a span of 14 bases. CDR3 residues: CASSGLDSPNEKLFF. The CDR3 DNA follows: TGTGCCAGCAGTGGACTCGACAGCCCTAATGAAAAACTGTTTTTT. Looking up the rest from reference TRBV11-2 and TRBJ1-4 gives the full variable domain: EAGVAQSPRYKIIEKRQSVAFWCNPISGHATLYWYQQILGQGPKLLIQFQNNGVVDDSQLPKDRFSAERLKGVDSTLKIQPAKLEDSAVYLCASSGLDSPNEKLFFGSGTQLSVL.

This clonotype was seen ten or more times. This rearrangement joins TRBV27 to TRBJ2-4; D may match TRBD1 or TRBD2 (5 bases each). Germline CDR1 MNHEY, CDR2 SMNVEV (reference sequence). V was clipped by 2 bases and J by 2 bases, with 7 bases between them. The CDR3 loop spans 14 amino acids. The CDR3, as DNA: TGTGCCAGCAGTTTAGGGGGATCCAAAAACATTCAGTACTTC. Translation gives CASSLGGSKNIQYF.

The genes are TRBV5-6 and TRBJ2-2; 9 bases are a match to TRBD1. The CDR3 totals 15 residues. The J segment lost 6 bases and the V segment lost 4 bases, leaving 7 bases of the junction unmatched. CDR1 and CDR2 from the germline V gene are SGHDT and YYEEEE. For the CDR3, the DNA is TGTGCCAGCAGCGTTCGACAGGGGGGGGCCGGGGAGCTGTTTTTT. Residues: CASSVRQGGAGELFF.

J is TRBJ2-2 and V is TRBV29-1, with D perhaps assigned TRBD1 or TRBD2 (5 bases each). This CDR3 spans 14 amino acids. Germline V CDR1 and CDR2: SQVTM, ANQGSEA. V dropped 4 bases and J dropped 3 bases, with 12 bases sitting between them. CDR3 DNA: TGCAGCGTTGTGTGGCAGGGACACACCGGGGAGCTGTTTTTT. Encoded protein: CSVVWQGHTGELFF.

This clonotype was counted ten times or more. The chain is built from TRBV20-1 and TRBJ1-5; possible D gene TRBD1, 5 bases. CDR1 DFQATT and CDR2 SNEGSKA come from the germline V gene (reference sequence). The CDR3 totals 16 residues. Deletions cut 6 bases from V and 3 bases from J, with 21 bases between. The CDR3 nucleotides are TGCAGTGCGGGGACTGGGCAGGGAGTTAACAATCAGCCCCAGCATTTT. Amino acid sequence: CSAGTGQGVNNQPQHF.

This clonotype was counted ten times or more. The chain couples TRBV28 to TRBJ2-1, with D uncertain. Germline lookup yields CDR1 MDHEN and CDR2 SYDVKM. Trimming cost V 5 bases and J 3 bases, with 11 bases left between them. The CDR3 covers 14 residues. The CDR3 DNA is TGTGCCAGCAGTGTGCCGGAGCTCTACAATGAGCAGTTCTTC. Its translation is CASSVPELYNEQFF.

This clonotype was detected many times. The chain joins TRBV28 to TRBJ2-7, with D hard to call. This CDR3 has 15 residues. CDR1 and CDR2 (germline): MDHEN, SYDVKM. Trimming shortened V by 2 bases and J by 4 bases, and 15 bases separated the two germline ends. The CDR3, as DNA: TGTGCCAGCAGTTTAAGCAGTCACACCGGGTACGAGCAGTACTTC. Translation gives CASSLSSHTGYEQYF. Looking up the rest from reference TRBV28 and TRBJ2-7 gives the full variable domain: DVKVTQSSRYLVKRTGEKVFLECVQDMDHENMFWYRQDPGLGLRLIYFSYDVKMKEKGDIPEGYSVSREKKERFSLILESASTNQTSMYLCASSLSSHTGYEQYFGPGTRLTVT.

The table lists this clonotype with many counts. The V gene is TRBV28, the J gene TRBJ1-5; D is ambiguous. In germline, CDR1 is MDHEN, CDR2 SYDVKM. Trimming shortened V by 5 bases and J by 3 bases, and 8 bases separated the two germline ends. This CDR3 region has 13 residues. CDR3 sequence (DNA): TGTGCCAGCAGTGGTGGGATCAATCAGCCCCAGCATTTT. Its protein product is CASSGGINQPQHF. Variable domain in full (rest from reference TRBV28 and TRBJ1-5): DVKVTQSSRYLVKRTGEKVFLECVQDMDHENMFWYRQDPGLGLRLIYFSYDVKMKEKGDIPEGYSVSREKKERFSLILESASTNQTSMYLCASSGGINQPQHFGDGTRLSIL.

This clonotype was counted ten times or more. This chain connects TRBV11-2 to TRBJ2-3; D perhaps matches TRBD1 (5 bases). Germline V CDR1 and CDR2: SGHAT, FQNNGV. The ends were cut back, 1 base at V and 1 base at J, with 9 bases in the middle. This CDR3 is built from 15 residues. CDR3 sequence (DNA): TGTGCCAGCAGCTTAGTAGGGGCTCGCACAGATACGCAGTATTTT. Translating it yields CASSLVGARTDTQYF. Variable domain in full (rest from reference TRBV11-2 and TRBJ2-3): EAGVAQSPRYKIIEKRQSVAFWCNPISGHATLYWYQQILGQGPKLLIQFQNNGVVDDSQLPKDRFSAERLKGVDSTLKIQPAKLEDSAVYLCASSLVGARTDTQYFGPGTRLTVL.

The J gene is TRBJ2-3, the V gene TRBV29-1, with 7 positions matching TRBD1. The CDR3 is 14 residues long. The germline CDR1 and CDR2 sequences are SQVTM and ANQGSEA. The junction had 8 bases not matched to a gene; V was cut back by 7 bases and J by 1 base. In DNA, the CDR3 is TGCAGCGCTCAGACAGGGACCCGCACAGATACGCAGTATTTT. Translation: CSAQTGTRTDTQYF.

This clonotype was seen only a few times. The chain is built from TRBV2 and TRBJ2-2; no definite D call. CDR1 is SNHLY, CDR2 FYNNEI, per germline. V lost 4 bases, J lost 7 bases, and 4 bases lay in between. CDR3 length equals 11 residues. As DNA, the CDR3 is TGTGCCAGCAGTGTCGGCGGGGAGCTGTTTTTT. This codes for CASSVGGELFF. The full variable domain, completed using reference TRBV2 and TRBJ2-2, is EPEVTQTPSHQVTQMGQEVILRCVPISNHLYFYWYRQILGQKVEFLVSFYNNEISEKSEIFDDQFSVERPDGSNFTLKIRSTKLEDSAMYFCASSVGGELFFGEGSRLTVL.

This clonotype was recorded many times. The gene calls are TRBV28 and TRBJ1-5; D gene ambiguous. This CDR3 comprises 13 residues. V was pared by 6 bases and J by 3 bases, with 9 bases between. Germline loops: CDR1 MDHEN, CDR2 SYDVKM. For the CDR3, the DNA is TGTGCCAGCAGCTCACATCTCAATCAGCCCCAGCATTTT. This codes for CASSSHLNQPQHF.

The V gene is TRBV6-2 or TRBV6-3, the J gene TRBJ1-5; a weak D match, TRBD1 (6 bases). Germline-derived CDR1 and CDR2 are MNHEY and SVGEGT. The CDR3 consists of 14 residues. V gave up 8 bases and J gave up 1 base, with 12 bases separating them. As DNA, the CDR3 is TGTGCCAGCCGTGGACAGAACAGCAATCAGCCCCAGCATTTT. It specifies CASRGQNSNQPQHF.

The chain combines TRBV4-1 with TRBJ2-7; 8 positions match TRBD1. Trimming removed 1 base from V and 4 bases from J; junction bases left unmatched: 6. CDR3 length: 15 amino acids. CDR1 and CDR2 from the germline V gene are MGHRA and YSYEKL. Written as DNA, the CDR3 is TGCGCCAGCAGCCAAGGACAGGGGAAATCTTACGAGCAGTACTTC. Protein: CASSQGQGKSYEQYF.

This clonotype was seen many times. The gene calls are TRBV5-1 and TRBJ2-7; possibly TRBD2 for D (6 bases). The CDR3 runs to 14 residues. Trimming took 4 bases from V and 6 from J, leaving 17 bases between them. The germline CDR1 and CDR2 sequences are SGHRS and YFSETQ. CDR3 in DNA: TGCGCCAGCAGCCTCGGGGACTTTGCCTTCGAGCAGTACTTC. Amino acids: CASSLGDFAFEQYF.

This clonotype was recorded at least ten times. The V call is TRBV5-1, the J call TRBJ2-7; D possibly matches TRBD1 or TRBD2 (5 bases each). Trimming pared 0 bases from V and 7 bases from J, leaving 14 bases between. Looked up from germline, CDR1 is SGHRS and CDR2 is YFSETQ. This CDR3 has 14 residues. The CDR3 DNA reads TGCGCCAGCAGCTTGGCCGGGACGAGGGGTGAGCAGTACTTC. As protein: CASSLAGTRGEQYF.